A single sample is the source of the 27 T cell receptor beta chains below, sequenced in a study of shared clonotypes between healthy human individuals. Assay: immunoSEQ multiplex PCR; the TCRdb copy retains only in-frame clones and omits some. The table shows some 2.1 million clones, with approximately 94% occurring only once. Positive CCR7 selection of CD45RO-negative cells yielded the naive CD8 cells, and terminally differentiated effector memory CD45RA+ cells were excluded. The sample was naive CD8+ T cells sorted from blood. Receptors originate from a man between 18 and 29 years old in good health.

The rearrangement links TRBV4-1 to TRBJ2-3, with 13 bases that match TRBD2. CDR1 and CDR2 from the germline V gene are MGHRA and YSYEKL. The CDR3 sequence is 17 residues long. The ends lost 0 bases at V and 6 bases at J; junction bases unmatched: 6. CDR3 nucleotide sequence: TGCGCCAGCAGCCAAGATTGGACTAGCGGGGGATCGGATACGCAGTATTTT. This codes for CASSQDWTSGGSDTQYF.

Here the CDR3 DNA reads TGTGCCTGGAGCCTGGGAGACAGAGACGACGAGCAGTACTTC. As protein: CAWSLGDRDDEQYF. The chain recombines TRBV30 with TRBJ2-7; D is tentatively TRBD1 or TRBD2 (5 bases each). The germline V gene has CDR1 GTSNPN and CDR2 SVGIG (reference sequence). V was cut by 3 bases and J by 5 bases, with 17 bases left in between. This CDR3 region has 14 residues.

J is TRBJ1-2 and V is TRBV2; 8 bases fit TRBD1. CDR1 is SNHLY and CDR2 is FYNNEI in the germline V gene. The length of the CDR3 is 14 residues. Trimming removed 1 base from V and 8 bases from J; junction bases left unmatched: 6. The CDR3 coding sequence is TGTGCCAGCAGTGAAGGAGACAGGGGTGAGGGCTACACCTTC. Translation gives CASSEGDRGEGYTF.

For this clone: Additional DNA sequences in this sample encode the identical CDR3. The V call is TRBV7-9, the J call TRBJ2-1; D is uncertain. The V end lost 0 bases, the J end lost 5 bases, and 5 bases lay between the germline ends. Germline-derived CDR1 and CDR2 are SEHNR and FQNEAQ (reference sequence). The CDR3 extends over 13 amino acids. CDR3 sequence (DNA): TGTGCCAGCAGCTTAGCGCTGGACAATGAGCAGTTCTTC. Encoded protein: CASSLALDNEQFF.

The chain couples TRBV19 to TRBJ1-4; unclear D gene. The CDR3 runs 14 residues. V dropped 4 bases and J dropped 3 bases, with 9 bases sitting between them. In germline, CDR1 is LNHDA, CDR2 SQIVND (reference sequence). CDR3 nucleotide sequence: TGTGCCAGTAGTAGACCCGTGGCTAATGAAAAACTGTTTTTT. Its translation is CASSRPVANEKLFF.

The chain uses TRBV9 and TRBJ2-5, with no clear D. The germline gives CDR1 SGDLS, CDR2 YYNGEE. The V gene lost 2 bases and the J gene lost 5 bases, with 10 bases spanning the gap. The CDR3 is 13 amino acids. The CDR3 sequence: CASSVTLLETQYF. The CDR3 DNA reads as TGTGCCAGCAGCGTTACGTTGCTGGAGACCCAGTACTTC.

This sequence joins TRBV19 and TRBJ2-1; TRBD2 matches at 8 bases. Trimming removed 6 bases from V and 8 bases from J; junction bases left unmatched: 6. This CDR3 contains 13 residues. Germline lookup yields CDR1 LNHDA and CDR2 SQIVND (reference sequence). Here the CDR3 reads CASREAGDHEQFF. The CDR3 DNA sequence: TGTGCCAGTAGAGAAGCGGGAGATCATGAGCAGTTCTTC.

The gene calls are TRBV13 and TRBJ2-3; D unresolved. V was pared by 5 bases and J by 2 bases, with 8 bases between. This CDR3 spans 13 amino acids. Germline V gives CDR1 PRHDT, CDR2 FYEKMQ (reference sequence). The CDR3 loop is CASSTDLTDTQYF. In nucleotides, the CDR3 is TGTGCCAGCAGCACCGATCTCACAGATACGCAGTATTTT.

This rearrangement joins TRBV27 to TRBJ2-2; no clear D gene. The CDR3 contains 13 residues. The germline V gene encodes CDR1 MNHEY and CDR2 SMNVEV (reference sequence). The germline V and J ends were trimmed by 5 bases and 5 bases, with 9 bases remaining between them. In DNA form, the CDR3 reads TGTGCCAGCAGTCCATCTCGGACCGGGGAGCTGTTTTTT. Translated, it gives CASSPSRTGELFF.

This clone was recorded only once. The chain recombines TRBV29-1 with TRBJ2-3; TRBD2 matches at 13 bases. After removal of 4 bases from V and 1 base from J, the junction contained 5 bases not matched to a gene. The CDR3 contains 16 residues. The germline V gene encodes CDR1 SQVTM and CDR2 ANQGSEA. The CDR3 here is CSVAGTSGEGTDTQYF. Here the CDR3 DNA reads TGCAGCGTTGCCGGGACTAGCGGGGAGGGCACAGATACGCAGTATTTT.

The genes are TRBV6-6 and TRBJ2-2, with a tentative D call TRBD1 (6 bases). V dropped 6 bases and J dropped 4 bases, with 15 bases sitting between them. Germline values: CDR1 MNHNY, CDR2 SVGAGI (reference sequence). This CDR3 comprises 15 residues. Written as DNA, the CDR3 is TGTGCCAGCAGCCCCAGACAGGAGATCACCGGGGAGCTGTTTTTT. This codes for CASSPRQEITGELFF.

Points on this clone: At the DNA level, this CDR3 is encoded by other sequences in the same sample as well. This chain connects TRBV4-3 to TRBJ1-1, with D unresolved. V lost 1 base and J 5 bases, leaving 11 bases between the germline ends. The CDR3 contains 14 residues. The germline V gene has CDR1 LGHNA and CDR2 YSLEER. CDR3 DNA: TGCGCCAGCAGCCAAGGCGGGCTTGGGACTGAAGCTTTCTTT. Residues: CASSQGGLGTEAFF.

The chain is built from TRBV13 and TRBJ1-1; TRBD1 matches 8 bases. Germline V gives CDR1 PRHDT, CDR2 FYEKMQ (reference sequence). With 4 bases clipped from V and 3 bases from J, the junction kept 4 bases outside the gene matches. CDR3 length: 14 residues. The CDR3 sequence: CASSSDRADTEAFF. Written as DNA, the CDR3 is TGTGCCAGCAGCTCGGACAGGGCAGACACTGAAGCTTTCTTT. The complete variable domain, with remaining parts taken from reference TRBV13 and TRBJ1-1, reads AAGVIQSPRHLIKEKRETATLKCYPIPRHDTVYWYQQGPGQDPQFLISFYEKMQSDKGSIPDRFSAQQFSDYHSELNMSSLELGDSALYFCASSSDRADTEAFFGQGTRLTVV.

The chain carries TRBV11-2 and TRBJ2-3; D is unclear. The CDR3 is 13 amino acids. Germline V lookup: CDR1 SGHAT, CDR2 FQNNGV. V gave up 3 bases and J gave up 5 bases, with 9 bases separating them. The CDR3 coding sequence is TGTGCCAGCAGCTTCTCCCGAGTAGATACGCAGTATTTT. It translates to CASSFSRVDTQYF.

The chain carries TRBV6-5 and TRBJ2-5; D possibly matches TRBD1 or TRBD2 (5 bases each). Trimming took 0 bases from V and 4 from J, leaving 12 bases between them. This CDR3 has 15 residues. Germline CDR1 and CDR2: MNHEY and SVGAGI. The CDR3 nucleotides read TGTGCCAGCAGTTACTCAGCACAGGACTTAGAGACCCAGTACTTC. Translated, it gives CASSYSAQDLETQYF.

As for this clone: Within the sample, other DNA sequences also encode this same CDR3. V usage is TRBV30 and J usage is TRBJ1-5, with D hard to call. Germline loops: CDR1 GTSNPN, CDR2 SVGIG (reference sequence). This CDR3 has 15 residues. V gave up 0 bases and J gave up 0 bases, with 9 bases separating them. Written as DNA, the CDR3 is TGTGCCTGGAGTGTAGGCGCGGCTAGCAATCAGCCCCAGCATTTT. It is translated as CAWSVGAASNQPQHF.

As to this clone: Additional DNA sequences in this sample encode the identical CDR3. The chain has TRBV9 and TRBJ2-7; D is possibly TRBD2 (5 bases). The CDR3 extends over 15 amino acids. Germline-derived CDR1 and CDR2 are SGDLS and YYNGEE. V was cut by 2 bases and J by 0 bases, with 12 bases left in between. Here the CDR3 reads CASSVGESSSYEQYF. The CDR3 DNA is TGTGCCAGCAGCGTCGGGGAGTCCAGCTCCTACGAGCAGTACTTC.

The CDR3 here is CASSDDSGRAEQYF. The CDR3 nucleotides are TGCGCCAGCAGTGATGATAGCGGGAGGGCCGAGCAGTACTTC. The chain is built from TRBV10-1 and TRBJ2-7; TRBD2 agrees at 11 bases. Germline trimming cut 3 bases from V and 6 bases from J; bases unmatched to any gene: 4. This CDR3 is 14 amino acids long. From germline, CDR1 is WNHNN and CDR2 SYGVQD (reference sequence).

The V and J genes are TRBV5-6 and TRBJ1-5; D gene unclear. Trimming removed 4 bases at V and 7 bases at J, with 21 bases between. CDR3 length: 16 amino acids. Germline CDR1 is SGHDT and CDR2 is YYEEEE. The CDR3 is CASSRSTVSPEQPQHF. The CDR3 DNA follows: TGTGCCAGCAGCAGGTCTACAGTTTCCCCCGAACAGCCCCAGCATTTT.

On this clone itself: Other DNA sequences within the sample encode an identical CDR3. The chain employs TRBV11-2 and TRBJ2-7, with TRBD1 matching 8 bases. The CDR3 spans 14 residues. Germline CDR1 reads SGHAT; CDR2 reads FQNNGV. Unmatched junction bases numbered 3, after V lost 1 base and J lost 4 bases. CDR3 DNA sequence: TGTGCCAGCAGCTTAGGGACAGGGAATTACGAGCAGTACTTC. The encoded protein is CASSLGTGNYEQYF.

CDR3 protein: CASDNRQSGYTF. DNA of the CDR3: TGTGCCAGCGACAACCGACAGAGCGGCTACACCTTC. The chain links TRBV9 to TRBJ1-2; D may be TRBD1 (5 bases). The CDR3 sequence is 12 residues long. Germline-derived CDR1 and CDR2 are SGDLS and YYNGEE. With 7 bases removed from V and 8 bases from J, the gap between germline ends came to 15 bases.

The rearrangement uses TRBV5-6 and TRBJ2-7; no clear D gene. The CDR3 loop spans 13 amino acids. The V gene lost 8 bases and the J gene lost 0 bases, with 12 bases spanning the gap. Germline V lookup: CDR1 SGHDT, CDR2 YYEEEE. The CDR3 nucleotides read TGTGCCAGTTCGGACGCACGCTCCTACGAGCAGTACTTC. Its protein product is CASSDARSYEQYF.

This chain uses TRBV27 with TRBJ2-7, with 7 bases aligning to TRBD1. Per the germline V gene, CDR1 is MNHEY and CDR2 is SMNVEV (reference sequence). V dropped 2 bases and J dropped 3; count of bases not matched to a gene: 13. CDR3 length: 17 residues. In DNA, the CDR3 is TGTGCCAGCAGTTTAACTTTCGGACAGGAAATTTACTACGAGCAGTACTTC. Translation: CASSLTFGQEIYYEQYF.

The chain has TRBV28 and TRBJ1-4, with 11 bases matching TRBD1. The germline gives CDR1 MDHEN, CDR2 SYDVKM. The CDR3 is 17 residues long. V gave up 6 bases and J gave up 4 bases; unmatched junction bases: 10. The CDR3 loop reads CASRSPGQGVDNEKLFF. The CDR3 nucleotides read TGTGCCAGCAGAAGTCCGGGACAGGGGGTCGATAATGAAAAACTGTTTTTT.

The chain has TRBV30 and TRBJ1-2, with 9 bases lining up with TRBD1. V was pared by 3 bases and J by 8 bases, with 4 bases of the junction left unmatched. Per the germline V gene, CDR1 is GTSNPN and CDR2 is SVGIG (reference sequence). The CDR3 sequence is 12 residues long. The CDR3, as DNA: TGTGCCTGGAGACAGGGGGCGGAGGGCTACACCTTC. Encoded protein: CAWRQGAEGYTF.

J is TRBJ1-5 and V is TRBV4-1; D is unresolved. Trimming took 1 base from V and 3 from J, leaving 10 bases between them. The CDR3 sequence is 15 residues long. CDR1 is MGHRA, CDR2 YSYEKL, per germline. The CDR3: CASSQGAAVNQPQHF. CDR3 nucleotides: TGCGCCAGCAGCCAAGGCGCGGCGGTCAATCAGCCCCAGCATTTT.

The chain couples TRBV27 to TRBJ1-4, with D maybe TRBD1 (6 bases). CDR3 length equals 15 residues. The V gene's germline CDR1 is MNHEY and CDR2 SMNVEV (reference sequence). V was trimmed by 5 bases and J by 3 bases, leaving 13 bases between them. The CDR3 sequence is CASSTTGMANEKLFF. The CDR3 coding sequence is TGTGCCAGCAGTACTACAGGGATGGCTAATGAAAAACTGTTTTTT.